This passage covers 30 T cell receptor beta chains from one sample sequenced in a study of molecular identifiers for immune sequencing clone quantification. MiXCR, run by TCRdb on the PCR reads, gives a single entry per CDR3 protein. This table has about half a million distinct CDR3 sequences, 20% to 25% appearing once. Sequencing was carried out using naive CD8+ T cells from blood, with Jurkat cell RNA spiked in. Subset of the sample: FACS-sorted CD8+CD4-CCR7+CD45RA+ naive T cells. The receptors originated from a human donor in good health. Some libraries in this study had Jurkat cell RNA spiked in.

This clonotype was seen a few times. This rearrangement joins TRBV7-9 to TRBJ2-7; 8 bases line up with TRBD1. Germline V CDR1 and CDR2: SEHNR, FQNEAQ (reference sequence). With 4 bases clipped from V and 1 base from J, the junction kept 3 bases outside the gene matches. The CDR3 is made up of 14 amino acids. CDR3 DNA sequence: TGTGCCAGCAGCTGGACAGGGTCTTCCTACGAGCAGTACTTC. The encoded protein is CASSWTGSSYEQYF.

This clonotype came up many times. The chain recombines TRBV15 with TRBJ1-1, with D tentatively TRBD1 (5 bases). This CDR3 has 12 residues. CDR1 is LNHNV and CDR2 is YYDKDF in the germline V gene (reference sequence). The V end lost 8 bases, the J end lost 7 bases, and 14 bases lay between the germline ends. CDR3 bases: TGTGCCACCTACCCTGGGACGGGTGAAGCTTTCTTT. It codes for CATYPGTGEAFF. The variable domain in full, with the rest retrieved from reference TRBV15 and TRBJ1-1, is DAMVIQNPRYQVTQFGKPVTLSCSQTLNHNVMYWYQQKSSQAPKLLFHYYDKDFNNEADTPDNFQSRRPNTSFCFLDIRSPGLGDTAMYLCATYPGTGEAFFGQGTRLTVV.

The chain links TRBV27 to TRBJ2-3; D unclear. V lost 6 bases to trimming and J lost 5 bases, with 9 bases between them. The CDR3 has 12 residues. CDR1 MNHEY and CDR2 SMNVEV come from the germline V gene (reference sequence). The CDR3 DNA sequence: TGTGCCAGCAGCTCTCATGGAGATACGCAGTATTTT. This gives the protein CASSSHGDTQYF.

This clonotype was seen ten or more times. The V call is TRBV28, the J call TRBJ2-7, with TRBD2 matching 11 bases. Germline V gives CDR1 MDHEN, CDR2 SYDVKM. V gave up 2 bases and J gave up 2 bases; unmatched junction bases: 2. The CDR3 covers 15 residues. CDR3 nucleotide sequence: TGTGCCAGCAGTTTAGTAGCGGGAGGGCCCTACGAGCAGTACTTC. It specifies CASSLVAGGPYEQYF.

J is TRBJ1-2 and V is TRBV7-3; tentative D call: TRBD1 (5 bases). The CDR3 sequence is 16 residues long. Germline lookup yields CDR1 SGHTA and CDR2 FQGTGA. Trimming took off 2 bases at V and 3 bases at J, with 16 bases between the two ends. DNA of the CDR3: TGTGCCAGCAGCTTACACGGGGCTCGCGTTGACTATGGCTACACCTTC. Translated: CASSLHGARVDYGYTF.

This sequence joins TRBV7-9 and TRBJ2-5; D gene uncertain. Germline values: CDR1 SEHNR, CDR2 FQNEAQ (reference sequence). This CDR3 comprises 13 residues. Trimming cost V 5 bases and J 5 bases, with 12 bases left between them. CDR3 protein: CASSLTIVETQYF. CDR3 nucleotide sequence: TGTGCCAGCAGCCTCACTATAGTGGAGACCCAGTACTTC.

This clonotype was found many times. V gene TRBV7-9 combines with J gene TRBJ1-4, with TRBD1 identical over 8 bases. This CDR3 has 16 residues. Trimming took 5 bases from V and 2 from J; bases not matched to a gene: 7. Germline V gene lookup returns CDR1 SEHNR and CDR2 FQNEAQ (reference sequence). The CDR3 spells CASSLSRTGTNEKLFF. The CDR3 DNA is TGTGCCAGCAGCCTGTCACGGACAGGGACTAATGAAAAACTGTTTTTT.

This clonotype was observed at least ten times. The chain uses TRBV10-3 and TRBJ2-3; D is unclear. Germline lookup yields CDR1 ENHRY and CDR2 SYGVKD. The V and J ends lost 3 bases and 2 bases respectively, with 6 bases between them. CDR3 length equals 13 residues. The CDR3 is CAISEQTTDTQYF. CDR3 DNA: TGTGCCATCAGTGAACAGACCACAGATACGCAGTATTTT.

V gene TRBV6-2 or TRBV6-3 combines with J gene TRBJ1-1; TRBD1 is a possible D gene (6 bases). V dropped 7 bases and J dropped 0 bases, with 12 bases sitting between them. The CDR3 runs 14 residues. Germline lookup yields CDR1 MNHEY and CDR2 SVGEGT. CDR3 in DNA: TGTGCCAGCACCATAGGGGGGGTGAACACTGAAGCTTTCTTT. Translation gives CASTIGGVNTEAFF.

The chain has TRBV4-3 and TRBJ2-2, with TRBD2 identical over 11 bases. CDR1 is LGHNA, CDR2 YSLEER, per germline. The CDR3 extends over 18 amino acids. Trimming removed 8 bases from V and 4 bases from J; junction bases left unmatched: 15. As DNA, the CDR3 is TGCGCCAGCTCTCAAGGGGCTAGCGGGGGGTCGGGCACCGGGGAGCTGTTTTTT. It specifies CASSQGASGGSGTGELFF.

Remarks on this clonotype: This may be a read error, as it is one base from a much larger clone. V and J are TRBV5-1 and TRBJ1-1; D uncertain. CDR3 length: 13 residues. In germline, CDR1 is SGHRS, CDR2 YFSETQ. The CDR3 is CASSLGSVTKAFF. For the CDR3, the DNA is TGCGCCAGCAGCCTGGGGTCCGTCACTAAAGCTTTCTTT.

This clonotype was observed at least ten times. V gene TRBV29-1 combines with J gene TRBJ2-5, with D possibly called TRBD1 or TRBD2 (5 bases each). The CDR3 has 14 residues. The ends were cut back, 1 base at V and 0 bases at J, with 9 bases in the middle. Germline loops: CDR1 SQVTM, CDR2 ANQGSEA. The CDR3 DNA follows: TGCAGCGTTGAAGGAGGGACCCACCAAGAGACCCAGTACTTC. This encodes CSVEGGTHQETQYF.

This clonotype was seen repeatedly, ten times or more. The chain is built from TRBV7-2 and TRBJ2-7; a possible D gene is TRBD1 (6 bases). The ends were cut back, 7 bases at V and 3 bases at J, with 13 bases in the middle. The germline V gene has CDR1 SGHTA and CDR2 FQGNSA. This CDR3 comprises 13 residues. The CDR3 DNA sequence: TGTGCCAGCAAGAAGGACAGACTCTACGAGCAGTACTTC. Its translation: CASKKDRLYEQYF.

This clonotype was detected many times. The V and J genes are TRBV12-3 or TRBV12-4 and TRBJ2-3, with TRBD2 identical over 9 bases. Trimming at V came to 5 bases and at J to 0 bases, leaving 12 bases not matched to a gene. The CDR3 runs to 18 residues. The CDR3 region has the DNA TGTGCCAGCAGTACGCGACTAGCGGTCCAAAAAAGCACAGATACGCAGTATTTT. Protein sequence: CASSTRLAVQKSTDTQYF.

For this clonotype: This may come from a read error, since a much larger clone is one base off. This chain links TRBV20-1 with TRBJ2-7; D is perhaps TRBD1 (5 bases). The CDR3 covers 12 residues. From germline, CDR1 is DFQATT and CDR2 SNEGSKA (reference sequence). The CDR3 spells CSARDQGYEQCF. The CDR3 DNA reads TGCAGTGCTAGAGATCAGGGCTACGAGCAGTGCTTC.

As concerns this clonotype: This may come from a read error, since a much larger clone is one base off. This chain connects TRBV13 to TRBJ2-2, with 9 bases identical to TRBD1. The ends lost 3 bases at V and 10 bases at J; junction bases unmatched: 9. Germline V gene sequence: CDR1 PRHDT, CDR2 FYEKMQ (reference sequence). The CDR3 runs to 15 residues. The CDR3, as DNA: TGTGCCAGCAGCTTGGGACAGGGATTCTCCGAGGAGCTGTTTTTT. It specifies CASSLGQGFSEELFF. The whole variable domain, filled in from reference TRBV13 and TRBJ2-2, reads AAGVIQSPRHLIKEKRETATLKCYPIPRHDTVYWYQQGPGQDPQFLISFYEKMQSDKGSIPDRFSAQQFSDYHSELNMSSLELGDSALYFCASSLGQGFSEELFFGEGSRLTVL.

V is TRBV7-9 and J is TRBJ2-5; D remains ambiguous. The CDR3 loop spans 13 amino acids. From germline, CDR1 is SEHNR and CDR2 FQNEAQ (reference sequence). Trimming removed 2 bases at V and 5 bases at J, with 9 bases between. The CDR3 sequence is CASSLLTLETQYF. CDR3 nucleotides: TGTGCCAGCAGCTTACTCACTTTGGAGACCCAGTACTTC.

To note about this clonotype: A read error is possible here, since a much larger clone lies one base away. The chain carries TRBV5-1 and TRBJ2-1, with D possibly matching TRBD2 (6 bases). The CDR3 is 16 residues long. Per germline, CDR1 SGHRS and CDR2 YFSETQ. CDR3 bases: TGCGCCAGCGGCTTGGGTCGGGGACTCCCATACAATGAGCAGTTCTTC. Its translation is CASGLGRGLPYNEQFF.

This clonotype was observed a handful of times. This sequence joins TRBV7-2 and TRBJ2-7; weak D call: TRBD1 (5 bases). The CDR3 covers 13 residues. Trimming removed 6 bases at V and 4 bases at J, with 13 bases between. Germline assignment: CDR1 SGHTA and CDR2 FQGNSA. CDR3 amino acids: CASSSYQGYEQYF. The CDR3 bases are TGTGCCAGCAGTTCCTACCAGGGTTACGAGCAGTACTTC.

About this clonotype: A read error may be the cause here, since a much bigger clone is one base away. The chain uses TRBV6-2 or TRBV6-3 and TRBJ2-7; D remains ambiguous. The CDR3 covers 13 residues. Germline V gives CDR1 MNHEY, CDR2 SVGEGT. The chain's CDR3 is CAGSYGRSYEQYF. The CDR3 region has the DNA TGTGCCGGCAGTTACGGCCGGAGCTACGAGCAGTACTTC.

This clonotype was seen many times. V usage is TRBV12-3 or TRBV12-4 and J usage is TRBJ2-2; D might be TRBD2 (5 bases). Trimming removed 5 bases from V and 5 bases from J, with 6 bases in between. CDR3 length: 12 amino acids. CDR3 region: CASSPGTGELFF. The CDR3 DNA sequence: TGTGCCAGCAGTCCGGGAACCGGGGAGCTGTTTTTT.

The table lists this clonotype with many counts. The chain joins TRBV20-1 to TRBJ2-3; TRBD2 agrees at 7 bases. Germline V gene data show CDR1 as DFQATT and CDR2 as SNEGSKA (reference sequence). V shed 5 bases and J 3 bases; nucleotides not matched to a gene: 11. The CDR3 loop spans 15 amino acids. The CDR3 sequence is CSAGGASGMTDTQYF. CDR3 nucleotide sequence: TGCAGTGCTGGTGGGGCTAGCGGAATGACAGATACGCAGTATTTT.

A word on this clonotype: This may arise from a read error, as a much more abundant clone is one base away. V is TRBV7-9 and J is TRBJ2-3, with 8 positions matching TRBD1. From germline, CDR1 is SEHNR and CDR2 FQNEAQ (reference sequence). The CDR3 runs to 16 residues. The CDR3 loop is CASSLIGGTGTGTQYF. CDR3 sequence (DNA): TGTGCCAGCAGCTTAATCGGAGGGACAGGCACAGGTACGCAGTATTTT.

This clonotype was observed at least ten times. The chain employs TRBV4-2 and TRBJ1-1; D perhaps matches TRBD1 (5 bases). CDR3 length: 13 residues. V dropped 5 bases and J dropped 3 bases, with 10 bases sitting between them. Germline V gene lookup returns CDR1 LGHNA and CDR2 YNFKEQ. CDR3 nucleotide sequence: TGTGCCAGCAGCGAAACAGGTGACACTGAAGCTTTCTTT. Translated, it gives CASSETGDTEAFF.

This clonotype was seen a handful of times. CDR3 sequence reads: CASSESVSGAAQETQYF. CDR3 nucleotide sequence: TGCGCCAGCAGTGAGTCCGTGAGCGGAGCGGCTCAAGAGACCCAGTACTTC. The chain has TRBV10-2 and TRBJ2-5; possible D gene TRBD2, 5 bases. Trimming took off 0 bases at V and 2 bases at J, with 16 bases between the two ends. The CDR3 covers 17 residues. Germline CDR1 WSHSY, CDR2 SAAADI.

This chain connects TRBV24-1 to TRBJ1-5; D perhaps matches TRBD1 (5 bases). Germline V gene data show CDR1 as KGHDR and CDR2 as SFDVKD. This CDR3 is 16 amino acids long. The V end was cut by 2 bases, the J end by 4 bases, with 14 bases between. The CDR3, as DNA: TGTGCCACCAGTGATTCGGGGGGGAGTTGGAATCAGCCCCAGCATTTT. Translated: CATSDSGGSWNQPQHF.

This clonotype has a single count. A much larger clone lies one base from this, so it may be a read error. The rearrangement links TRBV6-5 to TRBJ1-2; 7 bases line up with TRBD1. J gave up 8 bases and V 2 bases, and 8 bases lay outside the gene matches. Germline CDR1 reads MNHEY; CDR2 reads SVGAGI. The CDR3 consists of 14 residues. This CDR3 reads CASSYPGQDGGYTF. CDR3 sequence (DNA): TGTGCCAGCAGTTACCCAGGACAGGATGGAGGCTACACCTTC.

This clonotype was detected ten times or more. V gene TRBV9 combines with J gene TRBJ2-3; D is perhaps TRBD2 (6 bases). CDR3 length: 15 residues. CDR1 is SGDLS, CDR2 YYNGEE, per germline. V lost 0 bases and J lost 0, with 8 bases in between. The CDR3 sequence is CASSVGDSSTDTQYF. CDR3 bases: TGTGCCAGCAGCGTAGGGGACTCCAGCACAGATACGCAGTATTTT.

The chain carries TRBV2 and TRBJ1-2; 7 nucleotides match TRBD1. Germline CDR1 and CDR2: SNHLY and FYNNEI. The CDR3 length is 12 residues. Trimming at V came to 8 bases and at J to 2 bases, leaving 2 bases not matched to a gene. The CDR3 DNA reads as TGTGCCAGCGAGGGACAGAACTATGGCTACACCTTC. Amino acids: CASEGQNYGYTF.

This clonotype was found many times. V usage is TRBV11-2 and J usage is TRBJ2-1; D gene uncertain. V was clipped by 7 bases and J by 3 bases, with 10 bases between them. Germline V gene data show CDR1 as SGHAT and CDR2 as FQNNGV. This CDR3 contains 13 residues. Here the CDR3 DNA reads TGTGCCAGCACCATCGGCTACTACAATGAGCAGTTCTTC. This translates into CASTIGYYNEQFF.